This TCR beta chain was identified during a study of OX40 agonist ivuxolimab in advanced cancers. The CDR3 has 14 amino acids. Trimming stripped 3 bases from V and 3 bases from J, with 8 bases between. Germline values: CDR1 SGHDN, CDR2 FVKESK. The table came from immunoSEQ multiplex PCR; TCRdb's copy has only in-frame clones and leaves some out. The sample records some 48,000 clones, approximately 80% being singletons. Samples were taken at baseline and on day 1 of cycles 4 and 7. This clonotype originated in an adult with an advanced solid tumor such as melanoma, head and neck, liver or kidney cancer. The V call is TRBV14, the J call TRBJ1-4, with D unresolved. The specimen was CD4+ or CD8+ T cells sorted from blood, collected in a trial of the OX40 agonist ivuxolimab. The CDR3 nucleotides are TGTGCCAGCAGCCACGCAACGTCTAATGAAAAACTGTTTTTT. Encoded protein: CASSHATSNEKLFF.